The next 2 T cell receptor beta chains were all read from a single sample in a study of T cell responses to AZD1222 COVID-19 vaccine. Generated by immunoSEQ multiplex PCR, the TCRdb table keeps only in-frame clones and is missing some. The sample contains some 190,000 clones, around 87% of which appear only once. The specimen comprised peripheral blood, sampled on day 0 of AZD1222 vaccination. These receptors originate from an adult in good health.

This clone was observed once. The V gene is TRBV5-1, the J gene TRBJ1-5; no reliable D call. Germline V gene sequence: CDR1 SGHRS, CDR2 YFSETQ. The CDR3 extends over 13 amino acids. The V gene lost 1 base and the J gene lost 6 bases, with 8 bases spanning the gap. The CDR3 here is CASSLNSGQPQHF. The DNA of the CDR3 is TGCGCCAGCAGCTTGAACTCCGGTCAGCCCCAGCATTTT. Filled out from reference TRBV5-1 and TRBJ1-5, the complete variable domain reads KAGVTQTPRYLIKTRGQQVTLSCSPISGHRSVSWYQQTPGQGLQFLFEYFSETQRNKGNFPGRFSGRQFSNSRSEMNVSTLELGDSALYLCASSLNSGQPQHFGDGTRLSIL.

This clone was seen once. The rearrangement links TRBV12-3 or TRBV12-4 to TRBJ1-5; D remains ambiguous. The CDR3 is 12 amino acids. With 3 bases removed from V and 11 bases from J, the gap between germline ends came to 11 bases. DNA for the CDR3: TGTGCCAGCAGTTTTCTTAGGTCAGCCCAGCATTTT. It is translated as CASSFLRSAQHF.